This paragraph covers one TCR beta chain sequence. Its antigen is not identified. Some clones are missing from TCRdb's copy, which holds only in-frame ones; the method was immunoSEQ multiplex PCR. The sample yields over 40,000 clones, about 92% seen once. The germline CDR1 and CDR2 sequences are MDHEN and SYDVKM. Between the trimmed V and J ends, which lost 4 bases and 4 bases, there was a span of 16 bases. This CDR3 has 15 residues. The data were obtained in a study of lymphopenia after photon versus proton radiotherapy. General study points: Only patients who died were analyzed for survival; proton advantage is unproven. In patients who died, overall survival fell as post-nadir TCR diversity dropped more. After the lymphocyte nadir, photon-treated repertoires showed oligoclonal expansion, especially of CD8+ Temra cells. Photon-treated patients lost naive T cells and TCR diversity; proton-treated stayed stable.

The chain employs TRBV28 and TRBJ1-1; D possibly corresponds to TRBD1 (5 bases). This sequence originates from a woman between 40 and 55 years old with cholangiocarcinoma. The sample here was peripheral blood, taken from a patient treated with photon-based radiotherapy. This chain's CDR3 is CASSSPSGGVTEAFF. CDR3 DNA: TGTGCCAGCAGTTCCCCCTCGGGGGGGGTCACTGAAGCTTTCTTT. The whole variable domain, remainder taken from reference TRBV28 and TRBJ1-1, is DVKVTQSSRYLVKRTGEKVFLECVQDMDHENMFWYRQDPGLGLRLIYFSYDVKMKEKGDIPEGYSVSREKKERFSLILESASTNQTSMYLCASSSPSGGVTEAFFGQGTRLTVV.